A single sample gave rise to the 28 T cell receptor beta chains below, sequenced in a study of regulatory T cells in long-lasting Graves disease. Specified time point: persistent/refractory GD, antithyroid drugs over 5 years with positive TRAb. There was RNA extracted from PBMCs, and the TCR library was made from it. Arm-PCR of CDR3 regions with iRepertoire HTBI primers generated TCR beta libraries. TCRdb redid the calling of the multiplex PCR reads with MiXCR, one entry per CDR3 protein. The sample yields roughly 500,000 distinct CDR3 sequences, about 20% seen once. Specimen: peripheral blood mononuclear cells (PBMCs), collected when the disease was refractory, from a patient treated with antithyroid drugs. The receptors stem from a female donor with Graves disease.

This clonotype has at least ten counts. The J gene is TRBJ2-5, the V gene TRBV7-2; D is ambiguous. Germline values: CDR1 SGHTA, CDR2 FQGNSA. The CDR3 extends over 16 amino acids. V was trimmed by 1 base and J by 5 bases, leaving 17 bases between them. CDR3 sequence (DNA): TGTGCCAGCAGCTTAGGGCAGAACTACCCTGGGGAGACCCAGTACTTC. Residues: CASSLGQNYPGETQYF.

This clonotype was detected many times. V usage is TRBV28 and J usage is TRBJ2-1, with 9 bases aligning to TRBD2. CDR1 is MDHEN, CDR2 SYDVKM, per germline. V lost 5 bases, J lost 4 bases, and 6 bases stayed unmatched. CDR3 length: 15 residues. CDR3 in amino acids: CASSSSSGVYNEQFF. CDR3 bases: TGTGCCAGCAGTAGCTCTAGCGGGGTTTACAATGAGCAGTTCTTC.

The CDR3 DNA reads TGTGCCAGCAGTCCACGACTAGCGGGGGGCCATGAGCAGTTCTTC. Its translation is CASSPRLAGGHEQFF. The J gene is TRBJ2-1, the V gene TRBV28, with 13 bases aligning to TRBD2. Per germline, CDR1 MDHEN and CDR2 SYDVKM. Trimming took 5 bases from V and 8 from J; bases not matched to a gene: 6. This CDR3 spans 15 amino acids.

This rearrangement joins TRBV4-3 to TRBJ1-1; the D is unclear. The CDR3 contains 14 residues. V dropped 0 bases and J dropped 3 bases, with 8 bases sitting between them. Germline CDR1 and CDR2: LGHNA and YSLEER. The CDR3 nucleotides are TGCGCCAGCAGCCAAGACTGGGAGGACACTGAAGCTTTCTTT. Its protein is CASSQDWEDTEAFF.

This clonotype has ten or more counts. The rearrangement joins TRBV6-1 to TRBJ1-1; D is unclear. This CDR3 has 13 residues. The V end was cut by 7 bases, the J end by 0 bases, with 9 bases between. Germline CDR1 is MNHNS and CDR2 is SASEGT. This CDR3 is CASIPSLNTEAFF. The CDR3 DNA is TGTGCCAGCATTCCATCCTTGAACACTGAAGCTTTCTTT.

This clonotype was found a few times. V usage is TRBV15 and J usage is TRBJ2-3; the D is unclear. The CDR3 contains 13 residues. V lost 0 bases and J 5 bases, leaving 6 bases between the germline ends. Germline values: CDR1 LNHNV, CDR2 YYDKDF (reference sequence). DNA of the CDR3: TGTGCCACCAGCAGAGATCTTGGAGATACGCAGTATTTT. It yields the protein CATSRDLGDTQYF. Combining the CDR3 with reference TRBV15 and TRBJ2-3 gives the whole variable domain DAMVIQNPRYQVTQFGKPVTLSCSQTLNHNVMYWYQQKSSQAPKLLFHYYDKDFNNEADTPDNFQSRRPNTSFCFLDIRSPGLGDTAMYLCATSRDLGDTQYFGPGTRLTVL.

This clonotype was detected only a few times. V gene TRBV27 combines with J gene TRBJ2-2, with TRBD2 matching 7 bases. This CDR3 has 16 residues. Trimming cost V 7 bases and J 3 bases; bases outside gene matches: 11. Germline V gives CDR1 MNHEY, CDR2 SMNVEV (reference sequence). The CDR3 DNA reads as TGTGCCAGCAACGCCTGGCGGGGGTTGGACACCGGGGAGCTGTTTTTT. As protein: CASNAWRGLDTGELFF.

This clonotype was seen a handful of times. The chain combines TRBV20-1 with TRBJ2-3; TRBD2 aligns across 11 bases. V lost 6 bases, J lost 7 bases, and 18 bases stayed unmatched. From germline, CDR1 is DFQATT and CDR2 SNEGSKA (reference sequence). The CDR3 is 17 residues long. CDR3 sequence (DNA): TGCAGTGCCCCGTCCGGGACTAGCGGTGATAGTTGGAATACGCAGTATTTT. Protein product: CSAPSGTSGDSWNTQYF.

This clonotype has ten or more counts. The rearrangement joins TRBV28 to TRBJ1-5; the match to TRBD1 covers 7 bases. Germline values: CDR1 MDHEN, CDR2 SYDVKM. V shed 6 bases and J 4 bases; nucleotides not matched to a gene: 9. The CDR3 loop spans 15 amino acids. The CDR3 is CASSSTGLRNQPQHF. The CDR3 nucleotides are TGTGCCAGCAGCTCGACAGGGTTGAGGAATCAGCCCCAGCATTTT.

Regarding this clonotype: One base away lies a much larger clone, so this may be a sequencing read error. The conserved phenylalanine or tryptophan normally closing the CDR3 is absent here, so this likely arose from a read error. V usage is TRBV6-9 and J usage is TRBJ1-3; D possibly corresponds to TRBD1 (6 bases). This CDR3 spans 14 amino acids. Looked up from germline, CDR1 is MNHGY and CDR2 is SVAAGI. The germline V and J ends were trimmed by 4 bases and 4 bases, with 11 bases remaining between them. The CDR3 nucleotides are TGTGCCAGCAGTTCTCGACAGGACGGAAACACCATATATCTT. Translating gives CASSSRQDGNTIYL.

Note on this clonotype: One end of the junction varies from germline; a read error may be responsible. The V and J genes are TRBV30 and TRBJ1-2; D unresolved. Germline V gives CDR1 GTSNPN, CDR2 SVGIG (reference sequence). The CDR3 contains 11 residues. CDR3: CAWSVLGGYAF. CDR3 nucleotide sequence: TGTGCCTGGAGTGTACTGGGTGGCTACGCCTTC.

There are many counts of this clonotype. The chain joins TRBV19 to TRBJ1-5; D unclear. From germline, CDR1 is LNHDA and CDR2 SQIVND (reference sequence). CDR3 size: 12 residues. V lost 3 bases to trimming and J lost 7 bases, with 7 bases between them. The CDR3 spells CASSIGGQPQHF. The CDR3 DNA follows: TGTGCCAGTAGTATTGGTGGACAGCCCCAGCATTTT.

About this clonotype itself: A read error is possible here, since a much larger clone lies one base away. The CDR3: CASSFVGAGNTEAFF. The CDR3 coding sequence is TGTGCCAGCAGCTTTGTTGGGGCAGGGAACACTGAAGCTTTCTTT. This chain connects TRBV7-2 to TRBJ1-1; D is perhaps TRBD1 (5 bases). Trimming took 3 bases from V and 1 from J, leaving 12 bases between them. This CDR3 is 15 amino acids long. CDR1 is SGHTA and CDR2 is FQGNSA in the germline V gene.

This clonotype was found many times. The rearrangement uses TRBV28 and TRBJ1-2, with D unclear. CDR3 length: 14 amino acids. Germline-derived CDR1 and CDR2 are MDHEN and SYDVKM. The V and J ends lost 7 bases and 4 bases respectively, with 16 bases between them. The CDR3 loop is CASTETEEIYGYTF. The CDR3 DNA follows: TGTGCCAGCACTGAGACCGAGGAAATCTATGGCTACACCTTC.

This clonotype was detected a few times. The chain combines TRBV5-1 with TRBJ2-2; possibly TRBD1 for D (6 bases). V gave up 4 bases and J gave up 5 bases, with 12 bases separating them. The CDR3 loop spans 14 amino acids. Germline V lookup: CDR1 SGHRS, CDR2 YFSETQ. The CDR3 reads CASSIGQPTGELFF. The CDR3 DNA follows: TGCGCCAGCAGCATCGGACAGCCTACCGGGGAGCTGTTTTTT.

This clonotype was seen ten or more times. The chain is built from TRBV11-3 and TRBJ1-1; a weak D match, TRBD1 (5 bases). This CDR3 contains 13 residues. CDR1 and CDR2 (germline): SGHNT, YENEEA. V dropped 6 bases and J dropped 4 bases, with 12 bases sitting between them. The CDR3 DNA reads TGTGCCAGCAGTCCTCGGGGGTTCACTGAAGCTTTCTTT. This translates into CASSPRGFTEAFF.

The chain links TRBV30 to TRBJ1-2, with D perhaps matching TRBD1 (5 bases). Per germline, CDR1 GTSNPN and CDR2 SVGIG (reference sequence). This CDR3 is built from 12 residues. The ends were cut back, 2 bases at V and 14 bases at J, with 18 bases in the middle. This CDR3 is CAWSTSRDGRTF. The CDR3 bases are TGTGCCTGGAGTACCTCAAGGGACGGGCGAACCTTC. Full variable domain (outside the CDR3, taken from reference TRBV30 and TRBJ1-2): SQTIHQWPATLVQPVGSPLSLECTVEGTSNPNLYWYRQAAGRGLQLLFYSVGIGQISSEVPQNLSASRPQDRQFILSSKKLLLSDSGFYLCAWSTSRDGRTFGSGTRLTVV.

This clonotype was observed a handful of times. Here the CDR3 DNA reads TGCGCCAGCAACCCTAGCGGGCCCTCCTACGAGCAGTACTTC. Translated, it gives CASNPSGPSYEQYF. The rearrangement links TRBV5-1 to TRBJ2-7; TRBD2 agrees at 8 bases. Per the germline V gene, CDR1 is SGHRS and CDR2 is YFSETQ. The trim removed 6 bases at V and 0 bases at J, leaving 5 bases unmatched. The CDR3 has 14 residues.

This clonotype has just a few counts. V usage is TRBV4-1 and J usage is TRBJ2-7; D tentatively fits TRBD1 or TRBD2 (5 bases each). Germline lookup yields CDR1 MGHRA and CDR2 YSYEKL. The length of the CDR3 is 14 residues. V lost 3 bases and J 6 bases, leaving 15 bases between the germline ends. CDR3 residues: CASSQGTAGSEQYF. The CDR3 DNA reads TGCGCCAGCAGCCAGGGGACGGCGGGTTCCGAGCAGTACTTC.

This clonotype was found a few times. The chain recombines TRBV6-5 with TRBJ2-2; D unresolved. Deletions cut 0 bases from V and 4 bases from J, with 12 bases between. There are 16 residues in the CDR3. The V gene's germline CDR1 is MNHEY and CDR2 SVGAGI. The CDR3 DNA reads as TGTGCCAGCAGTTACTCTGGGCAGAAGATCACCGGGGAGCTGTTTTTT. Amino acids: CASSYSGQKITGELFF.

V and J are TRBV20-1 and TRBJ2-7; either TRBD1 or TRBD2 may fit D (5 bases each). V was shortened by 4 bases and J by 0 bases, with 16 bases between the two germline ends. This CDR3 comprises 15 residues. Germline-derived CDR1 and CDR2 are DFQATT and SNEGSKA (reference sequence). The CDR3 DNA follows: TGCAGTGCTACACCCGGGGCACTCAGCTCCTACGAGCAGTACTTC. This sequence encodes CSATPGALSSYEQYF.

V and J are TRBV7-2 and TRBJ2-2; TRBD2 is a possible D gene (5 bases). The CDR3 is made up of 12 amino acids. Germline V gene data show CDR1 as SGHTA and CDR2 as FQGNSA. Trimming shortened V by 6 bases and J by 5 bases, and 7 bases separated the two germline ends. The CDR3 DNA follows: TGTGCCAGCAGGGAGGTTACCGGGGAGCTGTTTTTT. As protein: CASREVTGELFF.

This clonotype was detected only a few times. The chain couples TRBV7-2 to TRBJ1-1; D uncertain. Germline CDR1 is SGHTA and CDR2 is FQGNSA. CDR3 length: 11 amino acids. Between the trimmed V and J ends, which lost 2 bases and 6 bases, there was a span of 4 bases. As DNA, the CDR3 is TGTGCCAGCAGCTTAACCGCTGAAGCTTTCTTT. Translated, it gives CASSLTAEAFF.

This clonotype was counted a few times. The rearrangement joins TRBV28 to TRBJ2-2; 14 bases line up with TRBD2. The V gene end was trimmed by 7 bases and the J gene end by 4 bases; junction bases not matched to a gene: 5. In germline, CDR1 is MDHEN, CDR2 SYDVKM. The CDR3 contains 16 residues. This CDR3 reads CASTIGTSGSTGELFF. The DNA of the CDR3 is TGTGCCAGCACCATTGGGACTAGCGGGAGCACCGGGGAGCTGTTTTTT.

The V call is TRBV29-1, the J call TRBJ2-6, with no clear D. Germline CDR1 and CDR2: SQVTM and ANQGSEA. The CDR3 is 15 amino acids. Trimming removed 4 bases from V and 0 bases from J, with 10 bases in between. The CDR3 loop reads CSVGSRNSGANVLTF. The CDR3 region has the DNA TGCAGCGTTGGATCCCGGAACTCTGGGGCCAACGTCCTGACTTTC.

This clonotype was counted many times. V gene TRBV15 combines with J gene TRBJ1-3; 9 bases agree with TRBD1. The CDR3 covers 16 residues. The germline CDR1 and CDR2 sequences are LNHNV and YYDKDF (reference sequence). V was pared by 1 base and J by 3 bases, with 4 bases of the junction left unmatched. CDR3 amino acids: CATSRAQGADGNTIYF. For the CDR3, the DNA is TGTGCCACCAGCAGAGCACAGGGGGCAGATGGAAACACCATATATTTT.

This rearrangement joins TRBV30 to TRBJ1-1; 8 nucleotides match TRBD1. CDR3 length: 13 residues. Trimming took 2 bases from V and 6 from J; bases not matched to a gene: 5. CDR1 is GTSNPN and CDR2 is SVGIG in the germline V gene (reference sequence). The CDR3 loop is CAWSTTGGAEAFF. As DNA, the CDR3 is TGTGCCTGGAGTACCACAGGGGGAGCTGAAGCTTTCTTT.

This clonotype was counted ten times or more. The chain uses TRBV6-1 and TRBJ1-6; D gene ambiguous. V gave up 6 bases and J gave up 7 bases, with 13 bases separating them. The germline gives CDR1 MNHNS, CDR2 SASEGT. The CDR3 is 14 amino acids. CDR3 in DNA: TGTGCCAGCAGCTCAGGATCGGGGAATTCACCCCTCCACTTT. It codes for CASSSGSGNSPLHF.